The rows below give T cell receptor beta chains drawn from one sample of a study of T cells in Graves' hyperthyroidism and ophthalmopathy. TCRdb reanalysed the multiplex PCR reads using MiXCR and keeps one entry per CDR3 protein. The sample records fewer than 650,000 distinct CDR3 sequences, under 15% being singletons. The specimen sequenced was blood. These receptors all stem from a woman aged 40-49 years with Graves' ophthalmopathy. Each CDR3 is given with its conserved first and last residue. A D gene is named only where the DNA matches it firmly. The size field is filled for only some rows; it gives once, few, many or a size class.

abundance	d_gene	v_gene	j_gene	CDR3aa	CDR3nt
-	-	TRBV28	TRBJ2-5	CASSPGALETQYF	TGTGCCAGCAGTCCGGGGGCTTTGGAGACCCAGTACTTC
many	TRBD2	TRBV24-1	TRBJ2-2	CATSDPPGASGATGELFF	TGTGCCACCAGTGATCCCCCGGGGGCTAGCGGGGCCACCGGGGAGCTGTTTTTT
many	TRBD1	TRBV6-1	TRBJ2-2	CASSKDRDRELFF	TGTGCCAGCAGCAAAGACAGGGATCGGGAGCTGTTTTTT
many	TRBD2	TRBV2	TRBJ2-5	CASSVVPQGDPSGSRLQETQYF	TGTGCCAGCAGTGTTGTTCCCCAGGGGGACCCTAGCGGGAGTAGGCTACAAGAGACCCAGTACTTC
many	-	TRBV6-1	TRBJ1-2	CASTVQELYGYTF	TGTGCCAGCACTGTCCAGGAGTTATATGGCTACACCTTC
many	-	TRBV15	TRBJ2-4	CATSKGQPKNIQYF	TGTGCCACCAGCAAAGGACAACCCAAAAACATTCAGTACTTC
many	-	TRBV5-1	TRBJ2-5	CASSSRETQYF	TGTGCCAGCAGCTCAAGAGAGACCCAGTACTTC
many	-	TRBV6-5	TRBJ2-7	CASSYALAYEQYF	TGTGCCAGCAGTTACGCACTCGCCTACGAGCAGTACTTC
-	-	TRBV7-9	TRBJ2-7	CASSSIEEQYF	TGTGCCAGCAGTTCAATCGAGGAGCAGTACTTC
many	TRBD2	TRBV20-1	TRBJ2-5	CSARASGRPQETQYF	TGCAGTGCTAGAGCCAGCGGGAGGCCTCAAGAGACCCAGTACTTC
-	-	TRBV6-5	TRBJ1-1	CASSYLDSSDRGTEAFF	TGTGCCAGCAGTTACCTAGACAGTAGCGATCGAGGAACTGAAGCTTTCTTT
many	TRBD1	TRBV12-3/TRBV12-4	TRBJ2-7	CASSQVGTEVEQYF	TGTGCCAGCAGCCAAGTCGGGACAGAGGTCGAGCAGTACTTC
many	-	TRBV20-1	TRBJ2-7	CSADGGLEGTTAYEQYF	TGCAGTGCTGATGGGGGGCTGGAGGGGACGACAGCCTACGAGCAGTACTTC
many	-	TRBV27	TRBJ1-2	CASSLSAINYGYTF	TGTGCCAGCAGTTTATCGGCCATAAACTATGGCTACACCTTC
few	-	TRBV20-1	TRBJ2-7	CSAPRWGSYEQYF	TGCAGTGCTCCCCGGTGGGGGTCGTATGAGCAGTACTTC
many	TRBD1	TRBV12-3/TRBV12-4	TRBJ1-3	CASSRRGQAISGNTIYF	TGTGCCAGCAGTCGACGGGGACAGGCGATCTCTGGAAACACCATATATTTT
-	TRBD1	TRBV5-6	TRBJ2-2	CASSPLEGAVELFF	TGTGCCAGCAGCCCCCTCGAGGGGGCCGTGGAGCTGTTTTTT
many	-	TRBV7-8	TRBJ1-3	CASSLLAYSGNTIYF	TGTGCCAGCAGCTTACTCGCCTACTCTGGAAACACCATATATTTT
many	TRBD1	TRBV12-3/TRBV12-4	TRBJ1-2	CASSLVRGYDGYTF	TGTGCCAGCAGTCTCGTCAGGGGGTACGATGGCTACACCTTC
many	-	TRBV29-1	TRBJ2-5	CSQLTGAQETQYF	TGCAGCCAATTGACTGGGGCCCAAGAGACCCAGTACTTC
many	-	TRBV24-1	TRBJ2-5	CATSDAAPGHQETQYF	TGTGCCACCAGTGACGCGGCCCCAGGACACCAAGAGACCCAGTACTTC
-	-	TRBV30	TRBJ2-2	CAWSRGGGELFF	TGTGCCTGGAGCCGGGGCGGCGGGGAGCTGTTTTTT
many	-	TRBV6-2/TRBV6-3	TRBJ2-2	CASSYSSVDTGELFF	TGTGCCAGCAGTTACTCGAGTGTTGACACCGGGGAGCTGTTTTTT
-	TRBD1	TRBV20-1	TRBJ1-5	CSARGQGSNQPQHF	TGCAGTGCTAGAGGACAGGGCTCCAATCAGCCCCAGCATTTT
many	TRBD1	TRBV7-8	TRBJ1-2	CASSLTPDRGYTF	TGTGCCAGCAGCTTAACCCCGGACAGGGGCTACACCTTC
many	-	TRBV12-3/TRBV12-4	TRBJ1-5	CASSLGNGDQPQHF	TGTGCCAGCAGTTTGGGGAACGGTGATCAGCCCCAGCATTTT
-	-	TRBV30	TRBJ2-7	CAWIRGTEQYF	TGTGCCTGGATCCGGGGAACCGAGCAGTACTTC
-	TRBD2	TRBV10-3	TRBJ2-2	CAISELGLAGVTGELFF	TGTGCCATCAGTGAGTTGGGACTAGCGGGAGTTACCGGGGAGCTGTTTTTT
many	-	TRBV13	TRBJ2-7	CASSRIGSPYEQYF	TGTGCCAGCAGCCGAATTGGGAGTCCCTACGAGCAGTACTTC
few	TRBD1	TRBV5-1	TRBJ2-5	CASSFFLTGETQYF	TGCGCCAGCAGCTTCTTTCTGACAGGGGAGACCCAGTACTTC
few	TRBD1	TRBV20-1	TRBJ2-5	CSAKGTGPKETQYF	TGCAGTGCTAAGGGGACAGGCCCAAAAGAGACCCAGTACTTC
-	-	TRBV19	TRBJ2-7	CASSTVRGSYEQYF	TGTGCCAGTAGTACCGTTAGAGGGTCGTACGAGCAGTACTTC
many	TRBD1	TRBV28	TRBJ2-4	CASRPGTGVWAKNIQYF	TGTGCCAGCAGACCCGGGACAGGGGTTTGGGCCAAAAACATTCAGTACTTC
many	-	TRBV11-2	TRBJ2-5	CASSPAGLGGWETQYF	TGTGCCAGCAGCCCCGCGGGCCTGGGTGGTTGGGAGACCCAGTACTTC
-	-	TRBV4-1	TRBJ2-7	CASSQEGVASYEQYF	TGCGCCAGCAGCCAAGAAGGCGTAGCTTCCTACGAGCAGTACTTC
-	-	TRBV3-1	TRBJ1-3	CASSQEEGPRRPRDTIYF	TGTGCCAGCAGCCAAGAAGAAGGGCCCCGGAGGCCTCGGGACACCATATATTTT
many	TRBD1	TRBV2	TRBJ2-7	CASRRQTGVVEQYF	TGTGCCAGCAGAAGACAGACAGGGGTTGTCGAGCAGTACTTC
many	-	TRBV6-1	TRBJ1-1	CASSLGDGNTEAFF	TGTGCCAGCAGTCTGGGGGACGGGAACACTGAAGCTTTCTTT
few	-	TRBV11-3	TRBJ2-1	CASSLGTHNNEQFF	TGTGCCAGCAGCTTAGGGACGCACAACAATGAGCAGTTCTTC
many	TRBD1	TRBV7-9	TRBJ2-7	CASSPRQGWEQYF	TGTGCCAGCAGCCCTAGACAGGGATGGGAGCAGTACTTC